These 30 T cell receptor beta chains were all obtained from the same sample, sequenced in a study of cytomegalovirus exposure and HLA in healthy donors. Researchers ran the PCR with 60 Vbeta and 13 Jbeta primers. TCRdb's copy holds only in-frame clones and misses some; the assay was immunoSEQ multiplex PCR. Of around 170,000 clones detected, 80% to 85% appear once; the ten largest clones hold roughly 6%. Sequences were obtained from PBMCs. Source of these receptors: a man aged 40-49 years in good health and CMV-seropositive.

This clone was picked up one time. This chain's CDR3 is CASSQDWLAGLEQFF. CDR3 nucleotides: TGCGCCAGCAGCCAAGATTGGCTAGCGGGTCTTGAGCAGTTCTTC. The chain uses TRBV4-3 and TRBJ2-1; 8 bases match TRBD2. Germline V gene sequence: CDR1 LGHNA, CDR2 YSLEER. V shed 0 bases and J 9 bases; nucleotides not matched to a gene: 7. The CDR3 sequence is 15 residues long.

This clone is a singleton in its sample. The chain couples TRBV10-3 to TRBJ2-5, with a tentative D call TRBD2 (5 bases). This CDR3 is built from 12 residues. The V gene lost 8 bases and the J gene lost 11 bases, with 18 bases spanning the gap. Germline CDR1 is ENHRY and CDR2 is SYGVKD. The CDR3 nucleotides are TGTGCCATCTCTGACACCACCGGGGAGCAGTACTTC. Its protein is CAISDTTGEQYF.

This clone has a single count. The rearrangement joins TRBV6-6 to TRBJ1-2; 7 positions agree with TRBD1. V lost 7 bases to trimming and J lost 4 bases; unmatched junction nucleotides: 9. There are 14 residues in the CDR3. The germline V gene has CDR1 MNHNY and CDR2 SVGAGI (reference sequence). The CDR3, as DNA: TGTGCCAGCATCATAGGGGGCTTTGCCTATGGCTACACCTTC. Its protein product is CASIIGGFAYGYTF.

The gene calls are TRBV18 and TRBJ1-5; possibly TRBD1 for D (5 bases). CDR3 length: 14 amino acids. V lost 6 bases and J 4 bases, leaving 13 bases between the germline ends. Germline assignment: CDR1 KGHSH and CDR2 LQKENI. CDR3 DNA: TGTGCCAGCTCGAGTCAGGGAGGAAATCAGCCCCAGCATTTT. It yields the protein CASSSQGGNQPQHF.

The J gene is TRBJ2-5, the V gene TRBV9, with TRBD2 matching over 11 bases. This CDR3 contains 17 residues. V was clipped by 0 bases and J by 5 bases; unmatched bases: 9. Germline values: CDR1 SGDLS, CDR2 YYNGEE. The CDR3 region has the DNA TGTGCCAGCAGCGTAGATAGCGGGGGGGCCTCGGGTGAGACCCAGTACTTC. Residues: CASSVDSGGASGETQYF. Full variable domain (outside the CDR3, taken from reference TRBV9 and TRBJ2-5): DSGVTQTPKHLITATGQRVTLRCSPRSGDLSVYWYQQSLDQGLQFLIQYYNGEERAKGNILERFSAQQFPDLHSELNLSSLELGDSALYFCASSVDSGGASGETQYFGPGTRLLVL.

The CDR3 DNA sequence: TGTGCCACTCGACAGGGGGACTATGGCTACACCTTC. Translated: CATRQGDYGYTF. The chain combines TRBV6-5 with TRBJ1-2; 9 bases are a match to TRBD1. Germline V gene lookup returns CDR1 MNHEY and CDR2 SVGAGI. The CDR3 is 12 residues long. J was trimmed by 3 bases and V by 10 bases; bases with no gene match: 3.

The J gene is TRBJ1-1, the V gene TRBV5-1, with D uncertain. The V gene's germline CDR1 is SGHRS and CDR2 YFSETQ. V lost 2 bases and J lost 0, with 8 bases in between. The CDR3 runs to 14 residues. CDR3 nucleotide sequence: TGCGCCAGCAGCTTCGGACTGCTGAACACTGAAGCTTTCTTT. Translation: CASSFGLLNTEAFF.

This clone was observed a single time. This chain connects TRBV29-1 to TRBJ1-2; possible D gene TRBD1, 5 bases. CDR3 size: 14 residues. With 3 bases removed from V and 2 bases from J, the gap between germline ends came to 13 bases. CDR1 SQVTM and CDR2 ANQGSEA come from the germline V gene. The CDR3 spells CSVEGGGGNYGYTF. The CDR3 region has the DNA TGCAGCGTTGAGGGCGGCGGGGGGAACTATGGCTACACCTTC.

The rearrangement joins TRBV19 to TRBJ2-7; 8 bases are shared with TRBD1. Trimming cost V 3 bases and J 0 bases; bases outside gene matches: 13. The CDR3 contains 18 residues. Germline CDR1 is LNHDA and CDR2 is SQIVND (reference sequence). CDR3 DNA: TGTGCCAGTAGTATCTTTGCAGGGGGCGGCCCCCACTCCTACGAGCAGTACTTC. Its translation: CASSIFAGGGPHSYEQYF.

V usage is TRBV30 and J usage is TRBJ1-6, with 10 bases fitting TRBD1. CDR3 length equals 13 residues. V trimming: 6 bases; J trimming: 9 bases; junction bases outside the gene matches: 5. CDR1 and CDR2 (germline): GTSNPN, SVGIG (reference sequence). CDR3 protein: CACMTGGGSPLHF. The CDR3, as DNA: TGTGCCTGTATGACAGGGGGCGGTTCACCCCTCCACTTT.

This clone was seen just once. The chain combines TRBV27 with TRBJ2-3; TRBD1 matches 9 bases. This CDR3 has 15 residues. With V trimmed by 5 bases and J by 4 bases, 7 bases remained unmatched. In germline, CDR1 is MNHEY, CDR2 SMNVEV (reference sequence). CDR3 DNA: TGTGCCAGCAGTCCTTGGGACAGGGTGGCAGATACGCAGTATTTT. Translating gives CASSPWDRVADTQYF.

The gene calls are TRBV11-3 and TRBJ2-1; D unresolved. The CDR3 contains 15 residues. V gave up 0 bases and J gave up 3 bases, with 9 bases separating them. Germline V CDR1 and CDR2: SGHNT, YENEEA. The DNA of the CDR3 is TGTGCCAGCAGCTTAGACGTGAGGCACTACAATGAGCAGTTCTTC. It yields the protein CASSLDVRHYNEQFF.

This clone turned up a few times. The chain uses TRBV6-5 and TRBJ1-4; 11 nucleotides match TRBD1. Germline trimming cut 2 bases from V and 7 bases from J; bases unmatched to any gene: 3. This CDR3 has 15 amino acids. CDR1 and CDR2 from the germline V gene are MNHEY and SVGAGI. The CDR3 region is CASSYVDRGREKLFF. The CDR3 DNA reads as TGTGCCAGCAGTTACGTGGACAGGGGGCGTGAAAAACTGTTTTTT.

The rearrangement links TRBV7-3 to TRBJ2-7; a weak D match, TRBD1 (5 bases). Germline V gene lookup returns CDR1 SGHTA and CDR2 FQGTGA. Trimming removed 5 bases at V and 4 bases at J, with 15 bases between. The length of the CDR3 is 14 residues. In nucleotides, the CDR3 is TGTGCCAGCAGCCCCTGGGCAGGGTCTTACGAGCAGTACTTC. Amino acids: CASSPWAGSYEQYF.

This chain links TRBV4-1 with TRBJ2-1; the D gene is possibly TRBD2 (5 bases). V was shortened by 0 bases and J by 0 bases, with 6 bases between the two germline ends. This CDR3 is built from 15 residues. Germline values: CDR1 MGHRA, CDR2 YSYEKL. CDR3 bases: TGCGCCAGCAGCCAAGAGGGGAGCTCCTACAATGAGCAGTTCTTC. Amino acids: CASSQEGSSYNEQFF.

The chain has TRBV19 and TRBJ1-2; TRBD1 agrees at 8 bases. After removal of 5 bases from V and 5 bases from J, the junction contained 7 bases not matched to a gene. Germline CDR1 is LNHDA and CDR2 is SQIVND (reference sequence). CDR3 length equals 14 residues. The CDR3, as DNA: TGTGCCAGTAGTGCGACAGGGGACCAATATGGCTACACCTTC. Translation gives CASSATGDQYGYTF.

The chain recombines TRBV7-9 with TRBJ1-5, with unresolved D. The germline gives CDR1 SEHNR, CDR2 FQNEAQ (reference sequence). The CDR3 sequence is 14 residues long. V lost 3 bases to trimming and J lost 0 bases, with 6 bases between them. The CDR3 sequence is CASSFGTSNQPQHF. The CDR3 region has the DNA TGTGCCAGCAGCTTCGGTACTAGCAATCAGCCCCAGCATTTT.

This rearrangement joins TRBV29-1 to TRBJ2-1, with 8 bases identical to TRBD2. The CDR3 is made up of 14 amino acids. In germline, CDR1 is SQVTM, CDR2 ANQGSEA. V trimming: 2 bases; J trimming: 8 bases; junction bases outside the gene matches: 8. The CDR3 coding sequence is TGCAGCGTTGAACTCCGGGGGGGCGTATATGAGCAGTTCTTC. Amino acids: CSVELRGGVYEQFF.

V usage is TRBV19 and J usage is TRBJ1-2, with TRBD1 matching 7 bases. V dropped 5 bases and J dropped 2; count of bases not matched to a gene: 8. The CDR3 extends over 15 amino acids. Germline lookup yields CDR1 LNHDA and CDR2 SQIVND (reference sequence). The CDR3 sequence: CASSYFGQVNYGYTF. CDR3 DNA sequence: TGTGCCAGTAGTTACTTTGGACAGGTGAACTATGGCTACACCTTC.

The V call is TRBV5-6, the J call TRBJ2-7, with 8 positions matching TRBD1. The CDR3 has 14 amino acids. V shed 7 bases and J 4 bases; nucleotides not matched to a gene: 10. CDR1 and CDR2 from the germline V gene are SGHDT and YYEEEE. The CDR3 here is CASLRVDRAYEQYF. The CDR3 DNA sequence: TGTGCCAGCCTCAGGGTGGACAGGGCATACGAGCAGTACTTC.

J is TRBJ1-5 and V is TRBV28, with 9 bases identical to TRBD1. With V trimmed by 5 bases and J by 4 bases, 9 bases remained unmatched. CDR1 and CDR2 (germline): MDHEN, SYDVKM. There are 16 residues in the CDR3. As DNA, the CDR3 is TGTGCCAGCAGTCCCCCAGCCGGGACAGGGAATCAGCCCCAGCATTTT. This encodes CASSPPAGTGNQPQHF.

V is TRBV6-5 and J is TRBJ2-2; 8 bases align to TRBD2. V shed 2 bases, J shed 4 bases, and the junction held 3 bases outside the gene matches. CDR3 length equals 15 residues. Germline-derived CDR1 and CDR2 are MNHEY and SVGAGI. In DNA, the CDR3 is TGTGCCAGCAGTTACCGGGGGGGTCCCACCGGGGAGCTGTTTTTT. Its translation: CASSYRGGPTGELFF.

This chain uses TRBV9 with TRBJ1-2; the D is unclear. From germline, CDR1 is SGDLS and CDR2 YYNGEE. The V gene lost 5 bases and the J gene lost 7 bases, with 18 bases spanning the gap. This CDR3 contains 14 residues. The CDR3 protein is CASRPESPRGGYTF. The CDR3 region has the DNA TGTGCCAGCAGACCTGAAAGTCCGCGGGGTGGCTACACCTTC. The full variable domain, with the rest looked up from reference TRBV9 and TRBJ1-2, is DSGVTQTPKHLITATGQRVTLRCSPRSGDLSVYWYQQSLDQGLQFLIQYYNGEERAKGNILERFSAQQFPDLHSELNLSSLELGDSALYFCASRPESPRGGYTFGSGTRLTVV.

This chain uses TRBV4-3 with TRBJ2-2; 11 bases align to TRBD2. Germline CDR1 is LGHNA and CDR2 is YSLEER. With V trimmed by 4 bases and J by 1 base, 5 bases remained unmatched. This CDR3 is built from 17 residues. The CDR3 spells CASSRASGGLNTGELFF. The CDR3 region has the DNA TGCGCCAGCAGCCGGGCTAGCGGGGGGCTGAACACCGGGGAGCTGTTTTTT.

Notes on this clone: Other DNA variants within this sample encode the same CDR3. This chain uses TRBV9 with TRBJ2-7; maybe TRBD1 (6 bases). The V gene lost 0 bases and the J gene lost 0 bases, with 10 bases spanning the gap. CDR1 is SGDLS, CDR2 YYNGEE, per germline. The CDR3 runs 15 residues. The CDR3 loop is CASSVGQASSYEQYF. CDR3 DNA sequence: TGTGCCAGCAGCGTAGGACAGGCCAGCTCCTACGAGCAGTACTTC.

The chain uses TRBV7-2 and TRBJ1-6; weak D call: TRBD1 (6 bases). In germline, CDR1 is SGHTA, CDR2 FQGNSA. V lost 0 bases and J lost 10, with 10 bases in between. The CDR3 runs to 14 residues. CDR3 sequence (DNA): TGTGCCAGCAGCTTAGCAGGGGACAAATCACCCCTCCACTTT. Protein: CASSLAGDKSPLHF.

This rearrangement joins TRBV21-1 to TRBJ1-2; the DNA was not used to check the table's D call, TRBD1. TRBV21-1 is classified as a pseudogene. The CDR3 sequence is 16 residues long. The CDR3 loop reads CASSKKGTGTDHGYTF. The DNA of the CDR3 is TGTGCCAGCAGCAAAAAAGGGACAGGGACGGACCATGGCTACACCTTC.

V gene TRBV9 combines with J gene TRBJ2-5; 10 bases fit TRBD1. The germline V gene encodes CDR1 SGDLS and CDR2 YYNGEE. V trimming: 2 bases; J trimming: 2 bases; junction bases outside the gene matches: 3. The CDR3 totals 15 residues. DNA for the CDR3: TGTGCCAGCAGCGTCGGGACAGGGGTTCAAGAGACCCAGTACTTC. This translates into CASSVGTGVQETQYF.

This chain links TRBV7-6 with TRBJ2-5, with a possible D match to TRBD1 (5 bases). The germline V and J ends were trimmed by 1 base and 5 bases, with 11 bases remaining between them. Germline loops: CDR1 SGHVS, CDR2 FNYEAQ. There are 14 residues in the CDR3. The CDR3 is CASSLGVGVETQYF. In DNA, the CDR3 is TGTGCCAGCAGCTTAGGGGTAGGGGTTGAGACCCAGTACTTC.

The chain couples TRBV7-9 to TRBJ2-7; maybe TRBD1 (6 bases). Looked up from germline, CDR1 is SEHNR and CDR2 is FQNEAQ (reference sequence). The ends were cut back, 5 bases at V and 2 bases at J, with 13 bases in the middle. The CDR3 contains 14 residues. In DNA, the CDR3 is TGTGCCAGCAGCCGGGTAGGGGGAACCTACGAGCAGTACTTC. Translation gives CASSRVGGTYEQYF.